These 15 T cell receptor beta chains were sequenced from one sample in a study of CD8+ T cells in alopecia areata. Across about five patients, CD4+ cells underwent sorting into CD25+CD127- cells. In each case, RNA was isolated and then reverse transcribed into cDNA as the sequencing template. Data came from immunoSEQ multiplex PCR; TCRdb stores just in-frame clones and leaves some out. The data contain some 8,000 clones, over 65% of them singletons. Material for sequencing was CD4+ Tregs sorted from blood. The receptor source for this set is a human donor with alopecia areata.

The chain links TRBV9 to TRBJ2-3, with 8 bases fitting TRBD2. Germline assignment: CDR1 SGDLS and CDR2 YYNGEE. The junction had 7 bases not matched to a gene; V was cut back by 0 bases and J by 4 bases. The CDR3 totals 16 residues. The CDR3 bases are TGTGCCAGCAGCGTAGGGAGACTAGCGTCCGCAGATACGCAGTATTTT. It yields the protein CASSVGRLASADTQYF.

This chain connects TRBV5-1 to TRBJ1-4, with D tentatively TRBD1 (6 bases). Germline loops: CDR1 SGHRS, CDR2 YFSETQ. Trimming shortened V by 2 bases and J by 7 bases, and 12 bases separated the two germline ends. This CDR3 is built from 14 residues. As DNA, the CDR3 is TGCGCCAGCAGCTTCCGGGGGCTTACTGAAAAACTGTTTTTT. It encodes CASSFRGLTEKLFF.

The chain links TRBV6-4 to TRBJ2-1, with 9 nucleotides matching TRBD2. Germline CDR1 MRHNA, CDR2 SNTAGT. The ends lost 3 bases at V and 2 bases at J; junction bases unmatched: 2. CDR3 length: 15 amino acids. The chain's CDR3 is CASSETSGTYNEQFF. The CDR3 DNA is TGTGCCAGCAGTGAGACTAGCGGAACCTACAATGAGCAGTTCTTC.

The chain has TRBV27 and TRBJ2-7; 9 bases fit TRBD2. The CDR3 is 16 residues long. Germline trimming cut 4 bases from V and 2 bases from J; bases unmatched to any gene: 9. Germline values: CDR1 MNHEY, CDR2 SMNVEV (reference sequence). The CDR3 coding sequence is TGTGCCAGCAGTTCCCTCCAGGCGGGAGGGCCCTACGAGCAGTACTTC. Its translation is CASSSLQAGGPYEQYF.

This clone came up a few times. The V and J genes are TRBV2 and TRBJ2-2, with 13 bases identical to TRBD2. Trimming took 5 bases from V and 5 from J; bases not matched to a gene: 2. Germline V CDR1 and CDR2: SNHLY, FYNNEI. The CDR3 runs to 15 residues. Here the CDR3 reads CASSRGLAGTGELFF. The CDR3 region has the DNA TGTGCCAGCAGTCGGGGACTAGCGGGAACCGGGGAGCTGTTTTTT.

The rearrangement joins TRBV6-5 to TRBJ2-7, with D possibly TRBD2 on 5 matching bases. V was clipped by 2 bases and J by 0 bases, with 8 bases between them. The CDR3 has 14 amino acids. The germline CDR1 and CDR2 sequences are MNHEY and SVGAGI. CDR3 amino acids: CASSYAGNSYEQYF. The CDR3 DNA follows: TGTGCCAGCAGTTACGCCGGGAACTCCTACGAGCAGTACTTC.

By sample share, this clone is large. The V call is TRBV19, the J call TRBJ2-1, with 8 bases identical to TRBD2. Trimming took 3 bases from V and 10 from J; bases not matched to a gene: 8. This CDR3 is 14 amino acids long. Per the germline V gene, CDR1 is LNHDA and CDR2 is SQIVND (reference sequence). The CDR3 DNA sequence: TGTGCCAGTAGTATGGGGTTTCTAGCGGGCGAGCAGTTCTTC. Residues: CASSMGFLAGEQFF. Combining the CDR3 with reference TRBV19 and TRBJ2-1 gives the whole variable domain DGGITQSPKYLFRKEGQNVTLSCEQNLNHDAMYWYRQDPGQGLRLIYYSQIVNDFQKGDIAEGYSVSREKKESFPLTVTSAQKNPTAFYLCASSMGFLAGEQFFGPGTRLTVL.

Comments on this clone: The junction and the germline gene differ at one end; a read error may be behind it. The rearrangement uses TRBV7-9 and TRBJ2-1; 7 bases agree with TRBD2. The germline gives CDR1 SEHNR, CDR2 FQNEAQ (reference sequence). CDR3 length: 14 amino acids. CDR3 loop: CASSLAVTYNEQFF. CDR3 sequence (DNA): TGTGCCAGCAGCCTAGCGGTCACCTACAATGAGCAGTTCTTC.

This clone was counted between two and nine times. The CDR3 sequence is CASREGQGPYEQYF. For the CDR3, the DNA is TGTGCCAGCAGAGAGGGACAGGGGCCCTACGAGCAGTACTTC. V usage is TRBV28 and J usage is TRBJ2-7, with TRBD1 matching 10 bases. The germline V gene encodes CDR1 MDHEN and CDR2 SYDVKM. The CDR3 runs 14 residues. After removal of 6 bases from V and 2 bases from J, the junction contained 4 bases not matched to a gene.

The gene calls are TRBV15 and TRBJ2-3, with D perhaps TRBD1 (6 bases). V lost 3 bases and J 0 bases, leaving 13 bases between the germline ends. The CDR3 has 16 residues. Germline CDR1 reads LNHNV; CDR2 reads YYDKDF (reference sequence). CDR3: CATSSGTGLSTDTQYF. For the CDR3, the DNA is TGTGCCACCAGCAGCGGAACAGGGTTAAGCACAGATACGCAGTATTTT.

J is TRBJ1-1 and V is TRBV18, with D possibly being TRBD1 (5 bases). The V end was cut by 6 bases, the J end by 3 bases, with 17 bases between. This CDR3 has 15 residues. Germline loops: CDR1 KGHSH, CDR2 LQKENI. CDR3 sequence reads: CASSRGVGVYTEAFF. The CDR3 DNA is TGTGCCAGCTCGCGGGGCGTGGGAGTGTACACTGAAGCTTTCTTT.

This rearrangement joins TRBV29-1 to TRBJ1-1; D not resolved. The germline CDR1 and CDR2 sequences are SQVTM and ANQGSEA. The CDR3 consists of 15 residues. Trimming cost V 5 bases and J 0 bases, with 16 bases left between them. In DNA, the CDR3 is TGCAGCGTTTGCCCCCTCGGCAGGTTGAACACTGAAGCTTTCTTT. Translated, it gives CSVCPLGRLNTEAFF.

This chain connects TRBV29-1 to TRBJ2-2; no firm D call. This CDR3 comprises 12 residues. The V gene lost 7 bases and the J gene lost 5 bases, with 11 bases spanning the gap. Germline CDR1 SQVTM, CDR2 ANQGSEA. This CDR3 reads CSGLRGTGELFF. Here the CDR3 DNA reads TGCAGCGGCCTCAGAGGAACCGGGGAGCTGTTTTTT.

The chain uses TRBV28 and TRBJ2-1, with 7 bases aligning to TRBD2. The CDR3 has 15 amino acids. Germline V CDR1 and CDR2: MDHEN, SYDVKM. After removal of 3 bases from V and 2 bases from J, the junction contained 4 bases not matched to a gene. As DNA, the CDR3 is TGTGCCAGCAGTTTGGGGGGGATTCCCTACAATGAGCAGTTCTTC. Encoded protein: CASSLGGIPYNEQFF.

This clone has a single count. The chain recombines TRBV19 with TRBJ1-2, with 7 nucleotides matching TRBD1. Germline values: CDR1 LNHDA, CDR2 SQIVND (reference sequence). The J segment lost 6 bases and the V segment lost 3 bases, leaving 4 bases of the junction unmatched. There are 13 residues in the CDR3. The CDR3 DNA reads TGTGCCAGTAGTATCGGGACAGTGGATGGCTACACCTTC. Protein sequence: CASSIGTVDGYTF.